This passage covers 10 T cell receptor beta chains from one sample sequenced in a study of blood T cells in healthy people across ages. Together with a sample-barcoded 5' primer, a J-beta primer mix was included in a second PCR lasting about 7 to 11 cycles. Using its own MiXCR run on the 5' RACE reads, TCRdb lists one record per CDR3 protein. The sample consists of 1.5 million to 2 million distinct CDR3 sequences, just under 50% of them appearing once. Sample: blood. These TCRs come from a woman aged 40 to 55 in good health.

J is TRBJ2-1 and V is TRBV7-2; TRBD2 aligns across 11 bases. CDR1 is SGHTA, CDR2 FQGNSA, per germline. Trimming removed 2 bases from V and 4 bases from J; junction bases left unmatched: 10. The CDR3 runs to 18 residues. In nucleotides, the CDR3 is TGTGCCAGCAGCTTAAAGTGGAATAGCGGGGGGGCTTACAATGAGCAGTTCTTC. This gives the protein CASSLKWNSGGAYNEQFF.

The rearrangement joins TRBV14 to TRBJ2-6; D is undetermined. The CDR3 has 15 residues. Trimming took off 0 bases at V and 5 bases at J, with 8 bases between the two ends. Germline V gene data show CDR1 as SGHDN and CDR2 as FVKESK. The CDR3 nucleotides are TGTGCCAGCAGCCAAGATCTTGGGTGGGCCAACGTCCTGACTTTC. This sequence encodes CASSQDLGWANVLTF. The full variable domain, completed using reference TRBV14 and TRBJ2-6, is EAGVTQFPSHSVIEKGQTVTLRCDPISGHDNLYWYRRVMGKEIKFLLHFVKESKQDESGMPNNRFLAERTGGTYSTLKVQPAELEDSGVYFCASSQDLGWANVLTFGAGSRLTVL.

The V gene is TRBV6-5, the J gene TRBJ2-5, with D perhaps matching TRBD1 (5 bases). The CDR3 contains 14 residues. V dropped 5 bases and J dropped 0 bases, with 10 bases sitting between them. The germline gives CDR1 MNHEY, CDR2 SVGAGI. The CDR3 DNA is TGTGCCAGCAGTACAGGATTCTACCAAGAGACCCAGTACTTC. The encoded protein is CASSTGFYQETQYF.

This rearrangement joins TRBV7-9 to TRBJ1-2; 11 bases agree with TRBD1. The junction had 15 bases not matched to a gene; V was cut back by 4 bases and J by 8 bases. Germline V gene sequence: CDR1 SEHNR, CDR2 FQNEAQ (reference sequence). This CDR3 has 17 residues. The chain's CDR3 is CASSSDRGRRLVKGYTF. The CDR3 coding sequence is TGTGCCAGCAGCTCGGACAGGGGGCGTCGGCTAGTTAAGGGCTACACCTTC.

This clonotype showed up just a few times. The V call is TRBV12-3 or TRBV12-4, the J call TRBJ2-5; the match to TRBD1 covers 9 bases. The V gene end was trimmed by 5 bases and the J gene end by 5 bases; junction bases not matched to a gene: 9. The CDR3 spans 15 residues. DNA for the CDR3: TGTGCCAGCAGTCTCACAGGGGGCTCTACGGAGACCCAGTACTTC. Translated, it gives CASSLTGGSTETQYF.

The CDR3 sequence is CASSQGLPGTEAFF. The CDR3 bases are TGTGCCAGCAGCCAGGGATTACCGGGTACTGAAGCTTTCTTT. This rearrangement joins TRBV7-2 to TRBJ1-1; possible D gene TRBD1, 5 bases. Germline V gene data show CDR1 as SGHTA and CDR2 as FQGNSA. CDR3 length: 14 amino acids. Trimming stripped 5 bases from V and 5 bases from J, with 15 bases between.

There are a few counts of this clonotype. The chain is built from TRBV7-2 and TRBJ1-5; D is ambiguous. The germline V gene has CDR1 SGHTA and CDR2 FQGNSA. This CDR3 is 15 amino acids long. Trimming removed 6 bases from V and 5 bases from J, with 17 bases in between. CDR3 DNA: TGTGCCAGCAGTTCCTCGGCGGCGCGGGATCAGCCCCAGCATTTT. Protein product: CASSSSAARDQPQHF.

With regard to this clonotype: This may be a read error, as it is one base from a much larger clone. The V call is TRBV20-1, the J call TRBJ2-3; 9 bases match TRBD2. Germline V gene data show CDR1 as DFQATT and CDR2 as SNEGSKA (reference sequence). The V and J ends lost 6 bases and 2 bases, in that order; junction bases with no gene match: 3. This CDR3 comprises 13 residues. CDR3 bases: TGCAGTGCGCGGACTAGCGACACAGATACGCAGTATTTT. Encoded protein: CSARTSDTDTQYF.

This clonotype was detected once. The chain links TRBV9 to TRBJ2-5, with a possible D match to TRBD1 (6 bases). Germline V CDR1 and CDR2: SGDLS, YYNGEE. The CDR3 runs to 15 residues. Trimming shortened V by 3 bases and J by 4 bases, and 16 bases separated the two germline ends. The CDR3 DNA follows: TGTGCCAGCAGCGCCGCCCAACAGGGCGGAGAGACCCAGTACTTC. Protein product: CASSAAQQGGETQYF.

V is TRBV4-2 and J is TRBJ2-5; D might be TRBD2 (6 bases). The germline gives CDR1 LGHNA, CDR2 YNFKEQ. The CDR3 sequence is 13 residues long. V was trimmed by 3 bases and J by 1 base, leaving 6 bases between them. This CDR3 is CASSQTSQETQYF. CDR3 sequence (DNA): TGTGCCAGCAGCCAGACTAGCCAAGAGACCCAGTACTTC.